These 13 T cell receptor beta chains were sequenced from one sample in a study of blood T cell repertoires in COVID-19. Method: immunoSEQ multiplex PCR; TCRdb's copy keeps in-frame clones and lacks some. The data show around 68,000 clones, approximately 90% seen once. The sequenced sample consisted of peripheral blood. Receptors originate from a human donor in a cohort sampled during active COVID-19.

The CDR3, as DNA: TGTGCCAGCAGCCCGGGACTAGCGGGATACACAGATACGCAGTATTTT. This translates into CASSPGLAGYTDTQYF. This chain uses TRBV5-4 with TRBJ2-3; 13 positions match TRBD2. The CDR3 spans 16 residues. V lost 4 bases and J lost 2; bases outside the gene matches: 4. Germline V lookup: CDR1 SGHNT, CDR2 YYREEE (reference sequence).

The chain links TRBV10-1 to TRBJ1-2; no reliable D call. Germline values: CDR1 WNHNN, CDR2 SYGVQD (reference sequence). V was shortened by 0 bases and J by 3 bases, with 14 bases between the two germline ends. This CDR3 has 16 amino acids. The CDR3 reads CASSESRAPGYYGYTF. DNA of the CDR3: TGCGCCAGCAGTGAGTCGAGGGCCCCCGGGTACTATGGCTACACCTTC.

J is TRBJ2-7 and V is TRBV19, with 9 bases lining up with TRBD1. Germline trimming cut 8 bases from V and 5 bases from J; bases unmatched to any gene: 7. Germline CDR1 is LNHDA and CDR2 is SQIVND (reference sequence). The CDR3 spans 13 residues. The CDR3 DNA reads TGTGCCAGTTGCCAAACAGGGGGCCACGAGCAGTACTTC. Its protein is CASCQTGGHEQYF.

The chain couples TRBV28 to TRBJ1-2; D is unresolved. The CDR3 loop spans 12 amino acids. Germline V lookup: CDR1 MDHEN, CDR2 SYDVKM. With 2 bases removed from V and 8 bases from J, the gap between germline ends came to 9 bases. The CDR3 loop reads CASSLRVSGYTF. The CDR3 region has the DNA TGTGCCAGCAGTTTACGAGTCTCGGGCTACACCTTC.

The V and J genes are TRBV4-2 and TRBJ1-4; D unclear. V lost 0 bases and J lost 4, with 12 bases in between. Germline V gene lookup returns CDR1 LGHNA and CDR2 YNFKEQ. The CDR3 sequence is 16 residues long. Written as DNA, the CDR3 is TGTGCCAGCAGCCAAGATCTGGGCAGTCGTAATGAAAAACTGTTTTTT. It specifies CASSQDLGSRNEKLFF.

The rearrangement uses TRBV5-1 and TRBJ2-1; D is perhaps TRBD2 (6 bases). The CDR3 totals 18 residues. Looked up from germline, CDR1 is SGHRS and CDR2 is YFSETQ. Deletions cut 0 bases from V and 1 base from J, with 17 bases between. As DNA, the CDR3 is TGCGCCAGCAGCTTGGGCCTGGGGCTTAGCGGATCCTACAATGAGCAGTTCTTC. Translating it yields CASSLGLGLSGSYNEQFF. The full variable domain, its missing parts supplied by reference TRBV5-1 and TRBJ2-1, is KAGVTQTPRYLIKTRGQQVTLSCSPISGHRSVSWYQQTPGQGLQFLFEYFSETQRNKGNFPGRFSGRQFSNSRSEMNVSTLELGDSALYLCASSLGLGLSGSYNEQFFGPGTRLTVL.

The CDR3 sequence: CASSPRSGVHEQYF. CDR3 coding DNA: TGTGCCAGCTCACCAAGGTCGGGGGTGCATGAGCAGTACTTC. The chain employs TRBV18 and TRBJ2-7; TRBD2 is a possible D gene (6 bases). CDR1 and CDR2 (germline): KGHSH, LQKENI. Trimming left V 2 bases short and J 7 bases short, with 15 bases between. This CDR3 contains 14 residues.

For the CDR3, the DNA is TGTGCCAGCAGCTTAGCAGAGAACAGGGGGCGGTACGAGCAGTACTTC. Protein: CASSLAENRGRYEQYF. The gene calls are TRBV7-2 and TRBJ2-7, with 9 bases identical to TRBD1. V lost 0 bases to trimming and J lost 4 bases; unmatched junction nucleotides: 7. This CDR3 contains 16 residues. Per germline, CDR1 SGHTA and CDR2 FQGNSA.

This clone appeared once. The rearrangement joins TRBV7-2 to TRBJ2-2, with D perhaps TRBD1 (5 bases). The CDR3 loop spans 15 amino acids. With 2 bases removed from V and 5 bases from J, the gap between germline ends came to 12 bases. Germline CDR1 SGHTA, CDR2 FQGNSA. The CDR3 loop is CASSLRTQGTGELFF. The CDR3 region has the DNA TGTGCCAGCAGCTTAAGAACTCAGGGAACCGGGGAGCTGTTTTTT.

The chain employs TRBV6-2 or TRBV6-3 and TRBJ2-7, with D unresolved. The V end lost 6 bases, the J end lost 5 bases, and 17 bases lay between the germline ends. The CDR3 loop spans 14 amino acids. Germline V gene lookup returns CDR1 MNHEY and CDR2 SVGEGT. CDR3 sequence: CASSPGQAPHEQYF. As DNA, the CDR3 is TGTGCCAGCAGCCCTGGGCAGGCCCCCCACGAGCAGTACTTC.

This clone has just one count. V is TRBV6-5 and J is TRBJ2-1, with 11 nucleotides matching TRBD2. V lost 5 bases and J lost 12; bases outside the gene matches: 9. CDR1 and CDR2 (germline): MNHEY, SVGAGI. The CDR3 runs 14 residues. CDR3 loop: CASSPGTSGVGQFF. The CDR3 nucleotides are TGTGCCAGCAGTCCCGGGACTAGCGGCGTCGGGCAGTTCTTC.

The chain joins TRBV7-2 to TRBJ2-3; 12 nucleotides agree with TRBD2. The junction had 6 bases not matched to a gene; V was cut back by 2 bases and J by 0 bases. The CDR3 contains 18 residues. Germline V gene data show CDR1 as SGHTA and CDR2 as FQGNSA. The CDR3 reads CASSLRGGLAGSTDTQYF. In DNA form, the CDR3 reads TGTGCCAGCAGCTTAAGAGGAGGACTAGCGGGAAGCACAGATACGCAGTATTTT.

The rearrangement links TRBV2 to TRBJ1-2, with D unclear. Germline V gives CDR1 SNHLY, CDR2 FYNNEI. The CDR3 runs 16 residues. V lost 0 bases, J lost 0 bases, and 11 bases lay in between. CDR3 DNA sequence: TGTGCCAGCAGTGAAGCGCTGGCCTCCTCTAACTATGGCTACACCTTC. It encodes CASSEALASSNYGYTF.